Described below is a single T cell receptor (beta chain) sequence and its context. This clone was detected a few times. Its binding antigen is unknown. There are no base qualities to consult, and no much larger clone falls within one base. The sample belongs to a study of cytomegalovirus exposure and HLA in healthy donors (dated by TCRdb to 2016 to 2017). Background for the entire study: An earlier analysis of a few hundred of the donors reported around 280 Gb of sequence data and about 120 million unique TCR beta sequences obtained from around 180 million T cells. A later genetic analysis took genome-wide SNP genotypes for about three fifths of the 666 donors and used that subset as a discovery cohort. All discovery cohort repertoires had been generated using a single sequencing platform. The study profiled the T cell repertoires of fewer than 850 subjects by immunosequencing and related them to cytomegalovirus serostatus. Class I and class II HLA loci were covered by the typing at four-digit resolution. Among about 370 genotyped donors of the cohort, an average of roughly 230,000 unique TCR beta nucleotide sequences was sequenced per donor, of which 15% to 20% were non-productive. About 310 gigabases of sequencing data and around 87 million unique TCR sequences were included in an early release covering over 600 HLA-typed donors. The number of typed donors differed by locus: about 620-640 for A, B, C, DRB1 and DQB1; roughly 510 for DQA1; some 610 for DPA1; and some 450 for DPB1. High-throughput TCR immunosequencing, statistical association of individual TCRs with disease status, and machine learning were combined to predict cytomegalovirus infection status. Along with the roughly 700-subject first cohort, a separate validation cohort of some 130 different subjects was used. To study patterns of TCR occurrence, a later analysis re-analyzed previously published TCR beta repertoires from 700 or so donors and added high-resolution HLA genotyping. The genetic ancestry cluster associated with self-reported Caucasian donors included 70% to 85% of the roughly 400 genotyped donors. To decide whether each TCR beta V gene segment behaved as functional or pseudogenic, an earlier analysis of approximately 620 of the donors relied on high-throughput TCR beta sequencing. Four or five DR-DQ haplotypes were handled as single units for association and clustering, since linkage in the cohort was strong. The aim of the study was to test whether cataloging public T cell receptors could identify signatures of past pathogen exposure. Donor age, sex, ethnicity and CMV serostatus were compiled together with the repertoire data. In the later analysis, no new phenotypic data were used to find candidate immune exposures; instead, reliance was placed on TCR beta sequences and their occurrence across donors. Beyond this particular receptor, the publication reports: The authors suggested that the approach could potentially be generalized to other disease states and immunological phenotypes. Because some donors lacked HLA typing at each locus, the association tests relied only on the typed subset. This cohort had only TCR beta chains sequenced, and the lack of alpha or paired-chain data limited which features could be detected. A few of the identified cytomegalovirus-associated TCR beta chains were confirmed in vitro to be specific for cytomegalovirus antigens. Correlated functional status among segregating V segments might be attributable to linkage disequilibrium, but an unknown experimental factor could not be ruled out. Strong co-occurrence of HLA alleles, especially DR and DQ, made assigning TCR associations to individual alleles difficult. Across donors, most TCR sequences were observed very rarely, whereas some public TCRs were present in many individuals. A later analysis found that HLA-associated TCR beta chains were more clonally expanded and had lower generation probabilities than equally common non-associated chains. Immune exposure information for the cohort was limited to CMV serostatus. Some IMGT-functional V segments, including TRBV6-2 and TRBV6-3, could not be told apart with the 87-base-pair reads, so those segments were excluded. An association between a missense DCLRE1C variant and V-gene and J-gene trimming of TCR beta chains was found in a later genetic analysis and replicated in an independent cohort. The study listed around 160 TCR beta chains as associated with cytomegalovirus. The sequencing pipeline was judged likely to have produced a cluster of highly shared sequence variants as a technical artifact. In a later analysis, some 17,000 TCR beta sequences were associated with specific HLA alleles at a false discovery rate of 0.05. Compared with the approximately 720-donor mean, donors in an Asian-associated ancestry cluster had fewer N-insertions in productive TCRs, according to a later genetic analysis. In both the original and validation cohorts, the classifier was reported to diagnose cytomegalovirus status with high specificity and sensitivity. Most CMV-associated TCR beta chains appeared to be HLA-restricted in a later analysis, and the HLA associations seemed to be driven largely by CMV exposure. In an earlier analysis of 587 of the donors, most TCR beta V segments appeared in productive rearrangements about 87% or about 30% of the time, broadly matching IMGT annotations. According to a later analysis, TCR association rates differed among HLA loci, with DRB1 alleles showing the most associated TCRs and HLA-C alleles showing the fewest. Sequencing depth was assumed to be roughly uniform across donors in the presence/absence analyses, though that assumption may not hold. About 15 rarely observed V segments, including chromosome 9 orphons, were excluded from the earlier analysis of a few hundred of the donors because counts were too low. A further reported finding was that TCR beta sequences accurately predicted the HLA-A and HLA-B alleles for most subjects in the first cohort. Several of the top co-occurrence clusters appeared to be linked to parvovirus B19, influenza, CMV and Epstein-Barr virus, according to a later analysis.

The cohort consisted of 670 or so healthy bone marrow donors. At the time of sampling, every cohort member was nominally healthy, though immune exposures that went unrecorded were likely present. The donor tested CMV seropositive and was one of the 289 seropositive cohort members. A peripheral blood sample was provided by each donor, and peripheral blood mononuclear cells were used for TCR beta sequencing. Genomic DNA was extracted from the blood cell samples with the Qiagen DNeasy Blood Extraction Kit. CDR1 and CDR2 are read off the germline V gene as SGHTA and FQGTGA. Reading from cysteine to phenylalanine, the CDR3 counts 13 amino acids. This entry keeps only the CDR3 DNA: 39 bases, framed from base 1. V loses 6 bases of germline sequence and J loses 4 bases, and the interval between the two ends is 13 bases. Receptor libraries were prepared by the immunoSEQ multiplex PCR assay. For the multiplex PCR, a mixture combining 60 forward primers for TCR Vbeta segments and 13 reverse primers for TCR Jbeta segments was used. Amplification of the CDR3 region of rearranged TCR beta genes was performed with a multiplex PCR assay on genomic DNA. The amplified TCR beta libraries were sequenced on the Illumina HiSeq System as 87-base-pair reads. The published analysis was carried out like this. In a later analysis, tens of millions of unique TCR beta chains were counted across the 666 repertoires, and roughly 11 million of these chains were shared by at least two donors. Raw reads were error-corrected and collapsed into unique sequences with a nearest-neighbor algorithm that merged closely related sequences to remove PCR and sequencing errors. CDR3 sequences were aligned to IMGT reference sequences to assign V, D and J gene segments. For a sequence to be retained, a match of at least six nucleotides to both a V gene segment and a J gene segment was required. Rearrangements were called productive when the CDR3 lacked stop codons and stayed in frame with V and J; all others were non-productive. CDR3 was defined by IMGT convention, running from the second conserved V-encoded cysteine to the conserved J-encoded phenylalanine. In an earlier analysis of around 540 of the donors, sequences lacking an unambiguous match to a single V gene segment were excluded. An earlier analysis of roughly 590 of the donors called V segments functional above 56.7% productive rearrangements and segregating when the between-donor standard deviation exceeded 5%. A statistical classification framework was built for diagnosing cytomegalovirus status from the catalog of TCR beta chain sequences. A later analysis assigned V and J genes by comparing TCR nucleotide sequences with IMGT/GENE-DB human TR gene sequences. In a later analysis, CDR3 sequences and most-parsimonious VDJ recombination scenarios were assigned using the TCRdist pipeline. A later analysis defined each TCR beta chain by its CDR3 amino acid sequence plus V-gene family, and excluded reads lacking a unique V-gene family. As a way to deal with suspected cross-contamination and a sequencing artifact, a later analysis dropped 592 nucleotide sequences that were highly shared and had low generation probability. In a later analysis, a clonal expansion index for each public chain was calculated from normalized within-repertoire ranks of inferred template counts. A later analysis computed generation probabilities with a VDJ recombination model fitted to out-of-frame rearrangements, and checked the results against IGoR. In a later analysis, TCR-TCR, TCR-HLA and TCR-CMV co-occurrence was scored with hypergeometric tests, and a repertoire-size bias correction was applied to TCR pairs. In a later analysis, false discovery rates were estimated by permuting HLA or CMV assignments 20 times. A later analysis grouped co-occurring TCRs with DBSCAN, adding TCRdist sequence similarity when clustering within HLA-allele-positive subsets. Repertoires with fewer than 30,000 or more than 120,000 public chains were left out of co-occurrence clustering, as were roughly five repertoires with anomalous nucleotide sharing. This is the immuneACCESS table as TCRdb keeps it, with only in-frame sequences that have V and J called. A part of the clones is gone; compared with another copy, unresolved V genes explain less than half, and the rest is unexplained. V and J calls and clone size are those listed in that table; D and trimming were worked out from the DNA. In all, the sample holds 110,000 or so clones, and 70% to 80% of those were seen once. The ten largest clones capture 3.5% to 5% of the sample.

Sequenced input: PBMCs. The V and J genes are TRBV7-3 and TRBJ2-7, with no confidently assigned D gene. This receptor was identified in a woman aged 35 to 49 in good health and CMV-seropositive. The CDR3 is CASSPTDGYEQYF. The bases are TGTGCCAGCAGTCCAACCGACGGGTACGAGCAGTACTTC. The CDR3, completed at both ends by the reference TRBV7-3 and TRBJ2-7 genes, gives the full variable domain GAGVSQTPSNKVTEKGKYVELRCDPISGHTALYWYRQSLGQGPEFLIYFQGTGAADDSGLPNDRFFAVRPEGSVSTLKIQRTERGDSAVYLCASSPTDGYEQYFGPGTRLTVT.